This TCR beta chain was documented in a study of blood T cell repertoires in COVID-19. V was pared by 3 bases and J by 9 bases, with 11 bases between. This CDR3 spans 12 amino acids. Sequenced by immunoSEQ multiplex PCR; TCRdb stores in-frame clones only, minus some. Seen here are roughly 81,000 clones, 82% observed once, and the top ten hold 8.5% to 12%. The V and J genes are TRBV12-3 or TRBV12-4 and TRBJ1-1; D is possibly TRBD1 (5 bases). The sequence was obtained from a man aged 60 to 69 with acute or convalescent COVID-19. Sequencing was done on a sample of peripheral blood. The CDR3 DNA sequence: TGTGCCAGCAGTTTCGGGGACTACAAAGCTTTCTTT. Translating gives CASSFGDYKAFF.